Listed below are T cell receptor beta chains from one sample, sequenced in a study of PD-1 blockade in mismatch repair-deficient tumors. Clones were sequenced by immunoSEQ multiplex PCR, and TCRdb holds only the in-frame ones, with some missing. Of approximately 50,000 clones in the sample, more than 75% are singletons; the top ten hold about 3.1%. This material consisted of peripheral blood, taken 4 weeks after starting pembrolizumab. The receptors derive from an adult with mismatch repair-deficient cancer. The conserved cysteine and the conserved F or W are not part of the CDR3 here. Fields, in order: J gene, V gene, CDR3 protein.

j_gene: TRBJ1-2; v_gene: TRBV9; CDR3aa: ASSAAREHSYGYT
j_gene: TRBJ2-7; v_gene: TRBV6-5; CDR3aa: ASTLLVTGGYEQY
j_gene: TRBJ2-6; v_gene: TRBV19; CDR3aa: ASTLSAAGANVLT
j_gene: TRBJ1-5; v_gene: TRBV2; CDR3aa: ASSPGTGGNQPQH
j_gene: TRBJ2-7; v_gene: TRBV27; CDR3aa: ASSSRTSGSLRYEQY
j_gene: TRBJ2-5; v_gene: TRBV5-5; CDR3aa: ASSGPGTGGTETQY
j_gene: TRBJ2-1; v_gene: TRBV19; CDR3aa: ASSIRHGEHEQF
j_gene: TRBJ2-1; v_gene: TRBV30; CDR3aa: AWSGGGRGSSYNEQF
j_gene: TRBJ1-1; v_gene: TRBV5-6; CDR3aa: ASSFRGARFATEAF
j_gene: TRBJ1-2; v_gene: TRBV7-9; CDR3aa: ASSRGQGDGYT
j_gene: TRBJ2-3; v_gene: TRBV5-8; CDR3aa: ASSFGQGIADTQY
j_gene: TRBJ2-1; v_gene: TRBV10-2; CDR3aa: ASSPASKGGISSYNEQF
j_gene: TRBJ2-1; v_gene: TRBV5-5; CDR3aa: ASSLEGLAATSSYNEQF
j_gene: TRBJ1-2; v_gene: TRBV11-2; CDR3aa: ASSLPGGGAYGYT
j_gene: TRBJ2-7; v_gene: TRBV11-2; CDR3aa: ASSLDQARGQY
j_gene: TRBJ1-1; v_gene: TRBV7-6; CDR3aa: ASSSGRAINEAF
j_gene: TRBJ1-3; v_gene: TRBV5-6; CDR3aa: ASSFTPGNTIY
j_gene: TRBJ2-4; v_gene: TRBV27; CDR3aa: ASSSAESAKNIQY
j_gene: TRBJ2-1; v_gene: TRBV30; CDR3aa: AWSVGGDSIF
j_gene: TRBJ2-7; v_gene: TRBV19; CDR3aa: ASSIPRSGNSYEQY
j_gene: TRBJ2-3; v_gene: TRBV11-3; CDR3aa: ASSDRTGPDTQY
j_gene: TRBJ1-4; v_gene: TRBV19; CDR3aa: ASSIYGTGEKLF
j_gene: TRBJ1-1; v_gene: TRBV6-1; CDR3aa: ASSESRGGTEAF
j_gene: TRBJ2-6; v_gene: TRBV30; CDR3aa: ACTMGSGANVLT
j_gene: TRBJ2-7; v_gene: TRBV11-3; CDR3aa: ASSRDRAYEQY
j_gene: TRBJ2-3; v_gene: TRBV11-3; CDR3aa: ASSSGASGRGGTDTQY
j_gene: TRBJ2-2; v_gene: TRBV2; CDR3aa: ASSLRQGSGELF
j_gene: TRBJ1-1; v_gene: TRBV11-3; CDR3aa: ASSLGRQGRLFTEAF
j_gene: TRBJ1-2; v_gene: TRBV30; CDR3aa: AWSHPGGGGYT
j_gene: TRBJ2-1; v_gene: TRBV11-2; CDR3aa: ASSSSGVYNEQF
j_gene: TRBJ1-5; v_gene: TRBV9; CDR3aa: ASSEGTGGIQH
j_gene: TRBJ2-7; v_gene: TRBV7-9; CDR3aa: ASSSDFYEQY
j_gene: TRBJ2-2; v_gene: TRBV7-2; CDR3aa: ASSPPGLAGGSGELF
j_gene: TRBJ1-2; v_gene: TRBV6-5; CDR3aa: ASRDRDPNYGYT
j_gene: TRBJ2-7; v_gene: TRBV9; CDR3aa: ASSGKQGSRYEQY
j_gene: TRBJ1-1; v_gene: TRBV18; CDR3aa: ASRLGLKTEAF
j_gene: TRBJ2-1; v_gene: TRBV10-3; CDR3aa: AILESGSGEQF
j_gene: TRBJ1-2; v_gene: TRBV14; CDR3aa: ASSPAGGANYGYT
j_gene: TRBJ2-7; v_gene: TRBV7-8; CDR3aa: ASSPSGREGSYEQY
j_gene: TRBJ1-2; v_gene: TRBV5-5; CDR3aa: ASSLMRGVNYGYT
j_gene: TRBJ1-1; v_gene: TRBV5-1; CDR3aa: ASSFEDYTEAF
j_gene: TRBJ1-4; v_gene: TRBV12-5; CDR3aa: ASGLDTTGEKLF
j_gene: TRBJ2-3; v_gene: TRBV2; CDR3aa: ASRRTDHYTDTQY
j_gene: TRBJ2-4; v_gene: TRBV7-3; CDR3aa: ASSLHKSGAQY
j_gene: TRBJ2-7; v_gene: TRBV7-8; CDR3aa: ASRGQGPPYEQY